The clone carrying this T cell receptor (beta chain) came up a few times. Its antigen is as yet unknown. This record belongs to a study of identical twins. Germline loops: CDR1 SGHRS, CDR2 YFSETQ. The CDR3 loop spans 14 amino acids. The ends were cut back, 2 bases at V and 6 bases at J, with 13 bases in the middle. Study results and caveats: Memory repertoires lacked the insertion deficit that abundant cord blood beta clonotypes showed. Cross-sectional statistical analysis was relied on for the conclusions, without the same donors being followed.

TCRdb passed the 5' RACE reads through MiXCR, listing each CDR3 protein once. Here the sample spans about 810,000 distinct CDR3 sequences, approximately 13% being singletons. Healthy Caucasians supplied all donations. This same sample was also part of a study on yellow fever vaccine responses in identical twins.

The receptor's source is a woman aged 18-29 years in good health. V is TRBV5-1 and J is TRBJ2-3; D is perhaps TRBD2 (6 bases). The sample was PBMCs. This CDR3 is CASSFRDLGDTQYF. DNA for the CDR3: TGCGCCAGCAGCTTTAGGGACTTGGGGGATACGCAGTATTTT.